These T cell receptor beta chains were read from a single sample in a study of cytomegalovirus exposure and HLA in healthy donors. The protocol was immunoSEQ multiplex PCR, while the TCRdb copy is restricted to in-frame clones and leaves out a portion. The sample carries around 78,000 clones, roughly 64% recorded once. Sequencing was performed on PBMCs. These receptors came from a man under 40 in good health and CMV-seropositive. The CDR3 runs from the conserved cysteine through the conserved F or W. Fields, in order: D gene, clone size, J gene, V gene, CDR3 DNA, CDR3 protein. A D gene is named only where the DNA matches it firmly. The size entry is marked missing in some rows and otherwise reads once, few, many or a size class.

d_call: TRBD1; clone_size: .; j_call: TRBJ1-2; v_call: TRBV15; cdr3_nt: TGTGCCACCAGCAGAGGACAGGGGGAGAATTATGGCTACACCTTC; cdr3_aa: CATSRGQGENYGYTF
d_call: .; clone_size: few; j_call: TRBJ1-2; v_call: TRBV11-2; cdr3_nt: TGTGCCAGCAGCTTAGAGGTGGCGGGAGGCAATGGCTACACCTTC; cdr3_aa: CASSLEVAGGNGYTF
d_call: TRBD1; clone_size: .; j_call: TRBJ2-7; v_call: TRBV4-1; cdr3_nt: TGCGCCAGCAGGGGACAGGGGACCTACGAGCAGTACTTC; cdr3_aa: CASRGQGTYEQYF
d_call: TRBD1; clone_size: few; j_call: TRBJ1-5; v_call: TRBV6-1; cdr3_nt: TGTGCCAGCAGTCCCACAGGGGGCAATCAGCCCCAGCATTTT; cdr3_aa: CASSPTGGNQPQHF
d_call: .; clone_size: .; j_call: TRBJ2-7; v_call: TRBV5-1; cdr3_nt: TGCGCCAGCAGCCCTCACGGGGGACAGCCCTCCTACGAGCAGTACTTC; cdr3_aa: CASSPHGGQPSYEQYF
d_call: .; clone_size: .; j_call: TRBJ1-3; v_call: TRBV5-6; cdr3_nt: TGTGCCAGCAGCTTGGTTCGGGGAACGGACACCATATATTTT; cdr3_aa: CASSLVRGTDTIYF
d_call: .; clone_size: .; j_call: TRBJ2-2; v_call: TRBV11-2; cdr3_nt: TGTGCCAGCAGTTTCGGGGGATACACCGGGGAGCTGTTTTTT; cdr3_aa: CASSFGGYTGELFF
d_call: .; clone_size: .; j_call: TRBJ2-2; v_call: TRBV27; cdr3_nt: TGTGCCAGCCGTATCTACGGGGAGCTGTTTTTT; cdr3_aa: CASRIYGELFF
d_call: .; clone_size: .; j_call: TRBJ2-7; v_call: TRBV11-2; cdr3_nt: TGTGCCAGCAGCTTCAGGGGCGCTCTAAGCATTTCCTACGAGCAGTACTTC; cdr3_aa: CASSFRGALSISYEQYF
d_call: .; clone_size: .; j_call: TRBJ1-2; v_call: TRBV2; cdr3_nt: TGTGCCAGCATGGAAAACAGGGCTCTTTCCTATGGCTACACCTTC; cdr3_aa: CASMENRALSYGYTF
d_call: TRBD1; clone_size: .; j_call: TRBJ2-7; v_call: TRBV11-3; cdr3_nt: TGTGCCAGCAGCCCCCGGGACAGACCCTACGAGCAGTACTTC; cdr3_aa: CASSPRDRPYEQYF
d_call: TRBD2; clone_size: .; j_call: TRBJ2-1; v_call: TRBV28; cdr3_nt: TGTGCCAGCAGTTTAAACCCCATCCGGACTAGCGGGGACTCCTACAATGAGCAGTTCTTC; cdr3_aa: CASSLNPIRTSGDSYNEQFF
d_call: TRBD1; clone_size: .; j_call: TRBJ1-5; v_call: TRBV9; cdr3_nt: TGTGCCAGCAGCCGGACAGGGGGGAGCAATCAGCCCCAGCATTTT; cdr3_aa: CASSRTGGSNQPQHF
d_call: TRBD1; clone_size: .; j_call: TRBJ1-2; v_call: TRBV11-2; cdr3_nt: TGTGCCAGCACCGACAGGGGCTATGGCTACACCTTC; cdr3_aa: CASTDRGYGYTF
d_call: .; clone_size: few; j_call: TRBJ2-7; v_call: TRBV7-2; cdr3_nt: TGTGCCAGCAGCTTACAAAACGAGCAGTACTTC; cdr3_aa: CASSLQNEQYF
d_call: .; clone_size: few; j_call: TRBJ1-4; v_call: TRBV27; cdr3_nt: TGTGCCAGCAGTTTCCAGCCCATTGTGGCGGGACTGAAGAATGAAAAACTGTTTTTT; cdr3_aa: CASSFQPIVAGLKNEKLFF
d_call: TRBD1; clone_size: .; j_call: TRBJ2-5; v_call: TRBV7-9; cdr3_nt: TGTGCCAGCAGCCGCGCGACAGGGGGGGAAGAGACCCAGTACTTC; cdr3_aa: CASSRATGGEETQYF
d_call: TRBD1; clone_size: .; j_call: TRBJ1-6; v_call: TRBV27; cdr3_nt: TGTGCCAGCAGTACCGACAGGGGTAATTCACCCCTCCACTTT; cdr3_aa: CASSTDRGNSPLHF
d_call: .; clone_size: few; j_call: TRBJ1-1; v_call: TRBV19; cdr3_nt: TGTGCCAGTAGTAAGAGTTTGGGAAGGGGGACCACTGAAGCTTTCTTT; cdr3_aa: CASSKSLGRGTTEAFF
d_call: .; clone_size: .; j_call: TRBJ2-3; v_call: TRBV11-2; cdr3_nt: TGTGCCAGCAGCTTACTCCCCACAGATACGCAGTATTTT; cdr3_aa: CASSLLPTDTQYF
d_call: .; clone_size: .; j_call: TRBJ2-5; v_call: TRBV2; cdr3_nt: TGCGCCAGCAGTGATTGGGCAGGGTACCTTCAAGAGACCCAGTACTTC; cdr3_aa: CASSDWAGYLQETQYF
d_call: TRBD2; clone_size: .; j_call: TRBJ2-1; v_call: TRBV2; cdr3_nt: TGTGCCAGCAGGGGGTGGGAAGCGGGAGTGGAAAATGAGCAGTTCTTC; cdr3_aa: CASRGWEAGVENEQFF
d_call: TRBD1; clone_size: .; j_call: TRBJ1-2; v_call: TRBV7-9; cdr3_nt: TGTGCCAGCAGCACCGGGACAGGGTCCTATGGCTACACCTTC; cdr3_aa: CASSTGTGSYGYTF
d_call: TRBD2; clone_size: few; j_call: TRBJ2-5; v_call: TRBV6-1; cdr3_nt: TGTGCCAGCAGTGAACCAGCGGGGGGCGGGGAGACCCAGTACTTC; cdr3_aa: CASSEPAGGGETQYF
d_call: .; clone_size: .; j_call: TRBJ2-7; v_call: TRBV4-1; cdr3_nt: TGCGCCAGCAGCCAAGCTAGGGCTCAGGGGAGCGAGCAGTACTTC; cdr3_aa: CASSQARAQGSEQYF
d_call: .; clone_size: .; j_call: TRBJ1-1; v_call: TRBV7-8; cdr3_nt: TGTGCCAGCAGCCCATTTGCGGGGGCACAAGGGACTGAAGCTTTCTTT; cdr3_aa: CASSPFAGAQGTEAFF
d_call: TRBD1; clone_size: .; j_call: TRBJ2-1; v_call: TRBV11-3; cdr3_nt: TGTGCCAGCAGCCGGGGACAGGGTGTGATATATGAGCAGTTCTTC; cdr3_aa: CASSRGQGVIYEQFF
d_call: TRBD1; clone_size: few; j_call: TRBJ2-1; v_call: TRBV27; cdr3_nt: TGTGCCAGCAGTTCCTCGACAGGGTCCAATGAGCAGTTCTTC; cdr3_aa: CASSSSTGSNEQFF
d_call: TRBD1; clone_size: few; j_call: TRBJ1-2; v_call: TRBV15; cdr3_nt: TGTGCCACCAGCAGCGGGGGACAGGGTGCGAGCTACACCTTC; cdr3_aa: CATSSGGQGASYTF
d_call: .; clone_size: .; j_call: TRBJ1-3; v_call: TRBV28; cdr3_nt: TGTGCCAGCATCTCCCGGAACACCATATATTTT; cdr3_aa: CASISRNTIYF
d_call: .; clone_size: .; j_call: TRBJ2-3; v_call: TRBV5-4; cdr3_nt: TGTGCCAGCAGCTTTGGGGGAGGAGATACGCAGTATTTT; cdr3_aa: CASSFGGGDTQYF
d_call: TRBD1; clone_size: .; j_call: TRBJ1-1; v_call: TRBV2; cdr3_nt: TGTGCCAGCAGTGTAGACAGGGACACTGAAGCTTTCTTT; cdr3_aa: CASSVDRDTEAFF
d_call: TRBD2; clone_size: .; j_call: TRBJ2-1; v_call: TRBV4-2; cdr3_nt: TGTGCCAGCAGCCAAGGCGGGAGTCGGTACAATGAGCAGTTCTTC; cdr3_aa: CASSQGGSRYNEQFF
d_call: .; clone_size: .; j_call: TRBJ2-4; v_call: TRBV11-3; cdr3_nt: TGTGCCAGCAGCTTAGTCCCCTTCGGTAACATTCAGTACTTC; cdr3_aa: CASSLVPFGNIQYF
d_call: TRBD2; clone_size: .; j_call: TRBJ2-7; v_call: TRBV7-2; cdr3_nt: TGTGCCAGCAGCTTAGTGGCGGGAGAGGTCTACGAGCAGTACTTC; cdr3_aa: CASSLVAGEVYEQYF
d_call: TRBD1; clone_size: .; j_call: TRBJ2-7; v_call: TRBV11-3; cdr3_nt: TGTGCCAGCAGCTTAGTCTTGGACAGGGTATACTTC; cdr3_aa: CASSLVLDRVYF
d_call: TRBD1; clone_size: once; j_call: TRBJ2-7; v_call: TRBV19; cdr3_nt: TGTGCCAGTAGTTCCAGACAGGGGGCCTACGAGCAGTACTTC; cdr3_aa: CASSSRQGAYEQYF
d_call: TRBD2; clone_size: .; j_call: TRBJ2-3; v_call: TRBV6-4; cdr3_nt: TGTGCCAGCAGTGACTCCGGGGGGACTGGCACAGATACGCAGTATTTT; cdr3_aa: CASSDSGGTGTDTQYF
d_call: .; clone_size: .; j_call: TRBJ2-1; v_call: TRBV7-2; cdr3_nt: TGTGCCAGCAGCCCCACTTGGGGGGTGAATGAGCAGTTCTTC; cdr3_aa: CASSPTWGVNEQFF
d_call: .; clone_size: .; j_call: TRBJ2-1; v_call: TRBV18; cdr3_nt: TGTGCCAGCTCACCCCTACTAGCTTCTTACAATGAGCAGTTCTTC; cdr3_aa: CASSPLLASYNEQFF
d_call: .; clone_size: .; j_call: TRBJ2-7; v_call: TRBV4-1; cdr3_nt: TGCGCCAGCAGTAAAGATTGGGGGGAGGGGGCCTACGAGCAGTACTTC; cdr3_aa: CASSKDWGEGAYEQYF